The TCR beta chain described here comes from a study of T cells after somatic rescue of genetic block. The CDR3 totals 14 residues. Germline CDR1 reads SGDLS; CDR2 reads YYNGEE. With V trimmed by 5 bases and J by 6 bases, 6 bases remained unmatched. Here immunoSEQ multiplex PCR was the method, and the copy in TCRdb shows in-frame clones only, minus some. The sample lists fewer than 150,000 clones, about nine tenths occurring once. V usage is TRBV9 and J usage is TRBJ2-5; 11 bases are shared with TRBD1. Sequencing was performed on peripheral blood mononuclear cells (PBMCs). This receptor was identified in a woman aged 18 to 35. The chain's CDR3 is CASSHGTGGKTQYF. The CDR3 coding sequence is TGTGCCAGCAGTCACGGGACAGGGGGAAAGACCCAGTACTTC. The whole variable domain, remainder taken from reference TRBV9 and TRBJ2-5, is DSGVTQTPKHLITATGQRVTLRCSPRSGDLSVYWYQQSLDQGLQFLIQYYNGEERAKGNILERFSAQQFPDLHSELNLSSLELGDSALYFCASSHGTGGKTQYFGPGTRLLVL.